Presented here are 15 T cell receptor beta chains from one specimen sequenced in a study of blood T cell repertoires in COVID-19. TCRdb's table, derived via immunoSEQ multiplex PCR, lists solely in-frame clones and lacks some. The sample records fewer than 350,000 clones, about nine tenths being singletons. Input material: peripheral blood. The receptors were gathered from a woman in her fifties or sixties with COVID-19, enrolled during active disease.

The rearrangement links TRBV7-2 to TRBJ1-3, with D possibly TRBD1 on 6 matching bases. Trimming removed 5 bases at V and 0 bases at J, with 14 bases between. Germline CDR1 is SGHTA and CDR2 is FQGNSA. This CDR3 contains 16 residues. The CDR3 loop reads CASSPKTGHSGNTIYF. As DNA, the CDR3 is TGTGCCAGCAGCCCGAAGACAGGCCACTCTGGAAACACCATATATTTT.

The rearrangement joins TRBV5-1 to TRBJ1-1; no clear D. V was trimmed by 0 bases and J by 5 bases, leaving 8 bases between them. CDR3 length: 13 residues. CDR1 is SGHRS, CDR2 YFSETQ, per germline. The CDR3 DNA sequence: TGCGCCAGCAGCTTGGCGGAGGGAACTGAAGCTTTCTTT. Translated: CASSLAEGTEAFF.

The rearrangement links TRBV5-3 to TRBJ1-3; the D is unclear. TRBV5-3 counts as an open reading frame of uncertain function. CDR3 size: 16 residues. Trimming took 4 bases from V and 2 from J, leaving 16 bases between them. CDR3 nucleotide sequence: TGTGCCAGAAGCCGAGGGTCGGGGATTCCTGGAAACACCATATATTTT. This gives the protein CARSRGSGIPGNTIYF.

The chain employs TRBV3-1 (or the pseudogene TRBV3-2) and TRBJ1-1, with D possibly matching TRBD1 (5 bases). Germline-derived CDR1 and CDR2 are LGHDT and YNNKEL (reference sequence). CDR3 length: 14 amino acids. Trimming took 4 bases from V and 7 from J, leaving 16 bases between them. The CDR3 DNA is TGTGCCAGCAGCCTGTCGGCGGGGCGAGGTGAAGCTTTCTTT. Translation gives CASSLSAGRGEAFF.

This sequence joins TRBV6-4 and TRBJ1-4; no clear D gene. CDR3 length: 15 residues. The germline CDR1 and CDR2 sequences are MRHNA and SNTAGT. The V gene lost 6 bases and the J gene lost 1 base, with 12 bases spanning the gap. DNA for the CDR3: TGTGCCAGCAGCGGAATACAGAAAACTAATGAAAAACTGTTTTTT. Its protein is CASSGIQKTNEKLFF.

For the CDR3, the DNA is TGTGCCAGTTTGATGGGAGGGCTTGGCAACTATGGCTACACCTTC. Translating gives CASLMGGLGNYGYTF. This chain links TRBV19 with TRBJ1-2; D is unresolved. The CDR3 extends over 15 amino acids. Trimming took off 8 bases at V and 2 bases at J, with 18 bases between the two ends. CDR1 and CDR2 (germline): LNHDA, SQIVND (reference sequence).

The chain joins TRBV7-2 to TRBJ2-7; 9 bases are a match to TRBD2. Germline CDR1 reads SGHTA; CDR2 reads FQGNSA. The V and J ends lost 5 bases and 2 bases, in that order; junction bases with no gene match: 10. The CDR3 is 16 amino acids. The CDR3 DNA reads as TGTGCCAGCAGCCTCATTAGCGGGGGAGGCGCCTACGAGCAGTACTTC. This gives the protein CASSLISGGGAYEQYF. Complete variable domain (other parts from reference TRBV7-2 and TRBJ2-7): GAGVSQSPSNKVTEKGKDVELRCDPISGHTALYWYRQSLGQGLEFLIYFQGNSAPDKSGLPSDRFSAERTGGSVSTLTIQRTQQEDSAVYLCASSLISGGGAYEQYFGPGTRLTVT.

This clone was counted a few times. The chain employs TRBV2 and TRBJ1-6; 7 positions agree with TRBD1. After removal of 7 bases from V and 9 bases from J, the junction contained 6 bases not matched to a gene. Germline V gives CDR1 SNHLY, CDR2 FYNNEI. This CDR3 is 13 amino acids long. The CDR3 region is CASTGQPSSPLHF. The CDR3 DNA sequence: TGTGCCAGCACGGGACAGCCGAGTTCACCCCTCCACTTT.

J is TRBJ2-1 and V is TRBV24-1, with 11 positions matching TRBD2. CDR1 is KGHDR, CDR2 SFDVKD, per germline. Unmatched junction bases numbered 12, after V lost 5 bases and J lost 7 bases. This CDR3 has 17 amino acids. The chain's CDR3 is CATSGEPLAGGRNEQFF. CDR3 coding DNA: TGTGCCACCAGTGGGGAACCGCTAGCGGGGGGCCGGAATGAGCAGTTCTTC.

This chain uses TRBV5-1 with TRBJ2-7, with a possible D match to TRBD1 (5 bases). The CDR3 loop spans 15 amino acids. Germline V gene sequence: CDR1 SGHRS, CDR2 YFSETQ. V lost 2 bases, J lost 2 bases, and 14 bases lay in between. The CDR3 bases are TGCGCCAGCAGCTTATCGCAGGGTTCTACCTACGAGCAGTACTTC. Protein sequence: CASSLSQGSTYEQYF.

This clone has a count of ten or more. This chain links TRBV27 with TRBJ2-7, with TRBD2 matching 13 bases. After removal of 7 bases from V and 6 bases from J, the junction contained 6 bases not matched to a gene. The CDR3 loop spans 14 amino acids. CDR1 and CDR2 (germline): MNHEY, SMNVEV (reference sequence). CDR3 in DNA: TGTGCCAGCACCTCGACTAGCGGGGGGTTCGAGCAGTACTTC. It translates to CASTSTSGGFEQYF.

This chain uses TRBV16 with TRBJ1-6; D ambiguous. The CDR3 extends over 13 amino acids. Trimming shortened V by 4 bases and J by 9 bases, and 10 bases separated the two germline ends. From germline, CDR1 is KGHSY and CDR2 FQNENV. The CDR3 bases are TGTGCCAGCAGCCTTTTGGAGGCTTCACCCCTCCACTTT. The encoded protein is CASSLLEASPLHF.

This clone occurred once. The chain employs TRBV18 and TRBJ2-1, with 7 bases matching TRBD2. The CDR3 spans 16 residues. Germline CDR1 reads KGHSH; CDR2 reads LQKENI. J was trimmed by 4 bases and V by 1 base; bases with no gene match: 7. The CDR3 DNA follows: TGTGCCAGCTCACCACGGCTAGCGGAGGTATACAATGAGCAGTTCTTC. Protein: CASSPRLAEVYNEQFF.

The table lists this clone with a count of one. This rearrangement joins TRBV7-2 to TRBJ1-2; TRBD1 matches 8 bases. This CDR3 is 15 amino acids long. Germline CDR1 reads SGHTA; CDR2 reads FQGNSA. Trimming took 3 bases from V and 7 from J; bases not matched to a gene: 10. The CDR3 reads CASSFPQGALRGYTF. CDR3 sequence (DNA): TGTGCCAGCAGCTTTCCCCAGGGGGCGTTACGTGGCTACACCTTC.

With regard to this clone: Germline and junction disagree at one end, which may indicate a read error. The V and J genes are TRBV19 and TRBJ2-1; perhaps TRBD2 as D (5 bases). This CDR3 is built from 11 residues. Germline loops: CDR1 LNHDA, CDR2 SQIVND (reference sequence). The CDR3 protein is CASKDYNEQLF. The CDR3 DNA follows: TGTGCCAGTAAAGACTACAATGAGCAGCTCTTC.